Below are 14 T cell receptor beta chains sequenced from a single sample in a study of cytomegalovirus exposure and HLA in healthy donors. Primers: 60 Vbeta forward and 13 Jbeta reverse. Profiled with immunoSEQ multiplex PCR; TCRdb holds only in-frame clones, not every one. In the table there are more than 150,000 clones, 80% of which are singletons. The sequencing sample was made of PBMCs. These receptor sequences come from a woman in her 30s in good health and CMV-seronegative.

The V call is TRBV2, the J call TRBJ2-4; D not certain. Trimming took 3 bases from V and 2 from J, leaving 5 bases between them. CDR3 length: 13 amino acids. The germline gives CDR1 SNHLY, CDR2 FYNNEI. The CDR3 coding sequence is TGTGCCAGCAGTGACAGATCCAAAAACATTCAGTACTTC. Translating gives CASSDRSKNIQYF.

Only a few counts were recorded for this clone. The chain couples TRBV6-1 to TRBJ1-1; unclear D gene. V lost 2 bases and J 4 bases, leaving 20 bases between the germline ends. The CDR3 totals 17 residues. Germline V gene data show CDR1 as MNHNS and CDR2 as SASEGT. The CDR3 region has the DNA TGTGCCAGCAGTGAAATGGTTACGAGGCTAGGCAGCACTGAAGCTTTCTTT. Translating gives CASSEMVTRLGSTEAFF.

This clone has a handful of counts. The chain combines TRBV6-5 with TRBJ2-7; no clear D gene. V lost 6 bases to trimming and J lost 0 bases, with 12 bases between them. CDR3 size: 14 residues. CDR1 is MNHEY, CDR2 SVGAGI, per germline. The CDR3 loop is CASRRQLSSYEQYF. The DNA for the CDR3 is TGTGCCAGCAGACGACAACTCAGCTCCTACGAGCAGTACTTC.

The chain recombines TRBV9 with TRBJ2-3; 8 positions match TRBD2. Germline V gene lookup returns CDR1 SGDLS and CDR2 YYNGEE. Trimming cost V 0 bases and J 1 base; bases outside gene matches: 4. This CDR3 contains 16 residues. In DNA form, the CDR3 reads TGTGCCAGCAGCGTAGCCAGCGGGGGACGCACAGATACGCAGTATTTT. Translating it yields CASSVASGGRTDTQYF.

With regard to this clone: Other DNA sequences in this specimen translate into the identical CDR3. J is TRBJ2-3 and V is TRBV6-5; D might be TRBD2 (6 bases). The germline V gene has CDR1 MNHEY and CDR2 SVGAGI. Trimming removed 5 bases from V and 0 bases from J, with 9 bases in between. CDR3 size: 14 residues. The CDR3 here is CASSRDFSTDTQYF. CDR3 in DNA: TGTGCCAGCAGTCGGGACTTTAGCACAGATACGCAGTATTTT.

This clone was counted once. The chain uses TRBV7-9 and TRBJ1-1; D is unresolved. Trimming stripped 5 bases from V and 4 bases from J, with 17 bases between. The CDR3 extends over 15 amino acids. Germline-derived CDR1 and CDR2 are SEHNR and FQNEAQ (reference sequence). The DNA for the CDR3 is TGTGCCAGCAGCCGCTCGGTCACCCGCGGCACTGAAGCTTTCTTT. Protein product: CASSRSVTRGTEAFF.

Concerning this clone itself: The junction and the germline gene differ at one end; a read error may be behind it. CDR3: CASSLEVGTSGVNNEQFF. Written as DNA, the CDR3 is TGTGCTAGCAGCTTAGAGGTGGGGACTAGCGGGGTAAACAATGAGCAGTTCTTC. The rearrangement joins TRBV7-7 to TRBJ2-1; 13 bases are shared with TRBD2. The CDR3 covers 18 residues. Germline lookup yields CDR1 SSHAT and CDR2 FNYEAQ (reference sequence). The variable domain in full, with the rest retrieved from reference TRBV7-7 and TRBJ2-1, is GAGVSQSPRYKVTKRGQDVTLRCDPISSHATLYWYQQALGQGPEFLTYFNYEAQPDKSGLPSDRFSAERPEGSISTLTIQRTEQRDSAMYRCASSLEVGTSGVNNEQFFGPGTRLTVL.

The V and J genes are TRBV10-3 and TRBJ1-2; D possibly corresponds to TRBD1 (5 bases). The germline V gene encodes CDR1 ENHRY and CDR2 SYGVKD. Trimming pared 0 bases from V and 8 bases from J, leaving 16 bases between. The CDR3 has 15 amino acids. The CDR3 DNA sequence: TGTGCCATCAGTGAGTCTTTAACAGGCCCATTAGGCTACACCTTC. Its translation: CAISESLTGPLGYTF.

The chain uses TRBV2 and TRBJ1-2; D may be TRBD1 (5 bases). The CDR3 is 14 amino acids. Trimming cost V 4 bases and J 2 bases, with 11 bases left between them. Germline V gene sequence: CDR1 SNHLY, CDR2 FYNNEI. CDR3 DNA sequence: TGTGCCAGCAGTGCGGCAGGGCAGAACTATGGCTACACCTTC. It encodes CASSAAGQNYGYTF.

This chain joins TRBV18 and TRBJ1-5, with D possibly matching TRBD1 (5 bases). The V gene's germline CDR1 is KGHSH and CDR2 LQKENI. The CDR3 covers 16 residues. Trimming took off 4 bases at V and 2 bases at J, with 15 bases between the two ends. Here the CDR3 DNA reads TGTGCCAGCTCACTCAGGGAAGGCTTAGGCAATCAGCCCCAGCATTTT. It yields the protein CASSLREGLGNQPQHF.

This clone was recorded a few times. V and J are TRBV27 and TRBJ2-3; 10 nucleotides align to TRBD2. Germline loops: CDR1 MNHEY, CDR2 SMNVEV (reference sequence). The CDR3 has 13 amino acids. V dropped 4 bases and J dropped 6; count of bases not matched to a gene: 1. Here the CDR3 reads CASSSTSGDTQYF. CDR3 DNA sequence: TGTGCCAGCAGTTCGACTAGCGGGGATACGCAGTATTTT.

The V gene is TRBV2, the J gene TRBJ2-3; 7 positions match TRBD2. V was pared by 7 bases and J by 0 bases, with 4 bases of the junction left unmatched. CDR3 length: 14 residues. Germline V gene lookup returns CDR1 SNHLY and CDR2 FYNNEI. In nucleotides, the CDR3 is TGTGCCAGCAAGGGAGGGCTTAGCACAGATACGCAGTATTTT. Encoded protein: CASKGGLSTDTQYF. Full variable domain (missing parts from reference TRBV2 and TRBJ2-3): EPEVTQTPSHQVTQMGQEVILRCVPISNHLYFYWYRQILGQKVEFLVSFYNNEISEKSEIFDDQFSVERPDGSNFTLKIRSTKLEDSAMYFCASKGGLSTDTQYFGPGTRLTVL.

This clone has only one observation. The rearrangement uses TRBV5-4 and TRBJ2-5; D is unresolved. The J call is doubtful: the DNA matches TRBJ2-7 better. This CDR3 is built from 13 residues. The germline CDR1 and CDR2 sequences are SGHNT and YYREEE (reference sequence). The CDR3 here is CASSGPLFAEQYF. CDR3 bases: TGTGCCAGCAGCGGTCCCCTGTTTGCCGAGCAGTACTTC.

V is TRBV5-5 and J is TRBJ1-1; D is uncertain. Trimming stripped 2 bases from V and 10 bases from J, with 21 bases between. Germline values: CDR1 SGHKS, CDR2 YYEKEE (reference sequence). The CDR3 extends over 15 amino acids. CDR3 coding DNA: TGTGCCAGCAGCTTTCGACCTGGAGGCGGGGTCGCAGCTTTCTTT. Translating it yields CASSFRPGGGVAAFF.